Listed below are T cell receptor beta chains from one sample, sequenced in a study of blood T cells in healthy people across ages. One entry per CDR3 protein, called by TCRdb with MiXCR from the 5' RACE reads. The sample includes fewer than 2 million distinct CDR3 sequences, approximately 40% of them seen just once. Material: blood. These receptors were taken from a human donor in good health. Each CDR3 is given with its conserved first and last residue. Fields, in order: clone size, V gene, J gene, D gene, CDR3 length, CDR3 protein, CDR3 DNA. A D gene is named only where the DNA matches it firmly. Part of the rows lack a size; the others show once, few, many or a class for expanded clones.

>NA|TRBV6-5|TRBJ2-3|NA|15
CASSRDLYITDTQYF
TGTGCCAGCAGTCGGGATCTCTATATTACAGATACGCAGTATTTT
>NA|TRBV6-2/TRBV6-3|TRBJ2-7|NA|12
CASSYKVNEQYF
TGTGCCAGCAGTTACAAAGTAAACGAGCAGTACTTC
>NA|TRBV12-3/TRBV12-4|TRBJ2-1|NA|14
CASSTGTLYNEQFF
TGTGCCAGCAGCACAGGGACCTTATACAATGAGCAGTTCTTC
>few|TRBV20-1|TRBJ1-2|NA|13
CSARDPENYGYTF
TGCAGTGCTAGAGATCCGGAGAACTATGGCTACACCTTC
>NA|TRBV6-1|TRBJ2-3|NA|15
CASSKIPRGTDTQYF
TGTGCCAGCAGTAAAATCCCGAGGGGCACAGATACGCAGTATTTT
>once|TRBV12-3/TRBV12-4|TRBJ1-4|TRBD1|14
CASSFRTGVEKLFF
TGTGCCAGCAGTTTCCGGACAGGGGTCGAAAAACTGTTTTTT
>NA|TRBV27|TRBJ2-2|NA|14
CASRPMGNTGELFF
TGTGCCAGCCGACCCATGGGGAACACCGGGGAGCTGTTTTTT
>NA|TRBV28|TRBJ2-5|TRBD2|16
CASSLPQGGPGETQYF
TGTGCCAGCAGTCTCCCCCAGGGAGGGCCTGGAGAGACCCAGTACTTC
>NA|TRBV6-2/TRBV6-3|TRBJ2-5|NA|15
CASSPDGGRTETQYF
TGTGCCAGCAGTCCGGATGGGGGGAGAACGGAGACCCAGTACTTC
>NA|TRBV5-6|TRBJ1-1|TRBD1|15
CASSLMGQGRAEAFF
TGTGCCAGCAGCTTGATGGGACAGGGAAGGGCTGAAGCTTTCTTT
>NA|TRBV18|TRBJ2-1|NA|15
CASSPSGFSYNEQFF
TGTGCCAGCTCACCATCCGGATTCTCCTACAATGAGCAGTTCTTC
>NA|TRBV10-3|TRBJ2-3|NA|14
CAIGESAGTDTQYF
TGTGCCATCGGTGAGTCGGCAGGCACAGATACGCAGTATTTT
>NA|TRBV20-1|TRBJ1-3|NA|13
CSASAHSGNTIYF
TGCAGTGCTAGTGCCCACTCTGGAAACACCATATATTTT